The 18 T cell receptor beta chains given below trace back to one sample, sequenced in a study of blood T cell repertoires in COVID-19. Profiled with immunoSEQ multiplex PCR; TCRdb holds only in-frame clones, not every one. The repertoire holds some 140,000 clones, with more than 70% as singletons. Material: peripheral blood. These receptors were collected from a human donor in a cohort sampled during active COVID-19.

This clone was seen only once. The J gene is TRBJ1-1, the V gene TRBV7-9; 10 positions agree with TRBD1. Trimming cost V 6 bases and J 1 base; bases outside gene matches: 8. In germline, CDR1 is SEHNR, CDR2 FQNEAQ (reference sequence). The CDR3 consists of 16 residues. The CDR3 nucleotides read TGTGCCAGCAGTGGACAGGGGGTGGCATGGAACACTGAAGCTTTCTTT. This encodes CASSGQGVAWNTEAFF.

This chain joins TRBV7-2 and TRBJ2-3; 10 bases agree with TRBD2. From germline, CDR1 is SGHTA and CDR2 FQGNSA. Trimming at V came to 5 bases and at J to 15 bases, leaving 11 bases not matched to a gene. CDR3 length: 13 residues. CDR3 protein: CASSTRLAGGRYF. The DNA for the CDR3 is TGTGCCAGCAGCACTCGACTAGCGGGTGGGAGATATTTT.

J is TRBJ1-1 and V is TRBV7-8; TRBD1 aligns across 10 bases. The V and J ends lost 1 base and 4 bases, in that order; junction bases with no gene match: 3. The CDR3 loop spans 15 amino acids. The germline V gene encodes CDR1 SGHVS and CDR2 FQNEAQ. The CDR3 nucleotides are TGTGCCAGCAGCTTAGGGGACAGGGGTTCCACTGAAGCTTTCTTT. Translated, it gives CASSLGDRGSTEAFF.

V and J are TRBV27 and TRBJ2-1; TRBD2 matches at 8 bases. The V gene end was trimmed by 9 bases and the J gene end by 2 bases; junction bases not matched to a gene: 12. CDR3 length equals 16 residues. Germline assignment: CDR1 MNHEY and CDR2 SMNVEV (reference sequence). The CDR3 bases are TGTGCCAGTCAGCCTCAAGCGGGAGCAACCTACAATGAGCAGTTCTTC. Its translation is CASQPQAGATYNEQFF.

The chain has TRBV2 and TRBJ1-2; 9 positions agree with TRBD1. The CDR3 consists of 16 residues. CDR1 and CDR2 (germline): SNHLY, FYNNEI. Trimming took 5 bases from V and 2 from J; bases not matched to a gene: 9. The CDR3 nucleotides are TGTGCCAGCAGTTCCTTACAGGGGGCTGCGAACTATGGCTACACCTTC. This encodes CASSSLQGAANYGYTF.

The rearrangement uses TRBV30 and TRBJ2-7; TRBD1 agrees at 9 bases. Looked up from germline, CDR1 is GTSNPN and CDR2 is SVGIG (reference sequence). The CDR3 spans 13 residues. Losses at the gene ends were 5 bases for V and 2 bases for J; bases not matched to a gene: 4. Written as DNA, the CDR3 is TGTGCCTGGGCCGGGACAGGGACCTACGAGCAGTACTTC. Its translation: CAWAGTGTYEQYF.

The rearrangement uses TRBV5-6 and TRBJ1-2; 7 nucleotides match TRBD1. Losses at the gene ends were 0 bases for V and 7 bases for J; bases not matched to a gene: 6. The CDR3 sequence is 14 residues long. CDR1 is SGHDT, CDR2 YYEEEE, per germline. CDR3 DNA: TGTGCCAGCAGCTTGGCTAGGGGGCTTGGTGGCTACACCTTC. The encoded protein is CASSLARGLGGYTF. The variable domain in full, completed from reference TRBV5-6 and TRBJ1-2, reads DAGVTQSPTHLIKTRGQQVTLRCSPKSGHDTVSWYQQALGQGPQFIFQYYEEEERQRGNFPDRFSGHQFPNYSSELNVNALLLGDSALYLCASSLARGLGGYTFGSGTRLTVV.

The chain uses TRBV18 and TRBJ1-3, with D perhaps TRBD1 (6 bases). In germline, CDR1 is KGHSH, CDR2 LQKENI. Trimming stripped 3 bases from V and 4 bases from J, with 16 bases between. This CDR3 has 16 amino acids. The CDR3 loop reads CASSPTAGASGNTIYF. CDR3 in DNA: TGTGCCAGCTCACCGACAGCGGGGGCCTCGGGAAACACCATATATTTT.

The genes are TRBV2 and TRBJ2-1, with 8 bases matching TRBD2. Germline CDR1 is SNHLY and CDR2 is FYNNEI. V lost 6 bases and J lost 9; bases outside the gene matches: 10. This CDR3 has 14 residues. The CDR3: CASSEEAGGSEQFF. Here the CDR3 DNA reads TGTGCCAGCAGCGAGGAGGCGGGGGGATCTGAGCAGTTCTTC.

The chain employs TRBV6-6 and TRBJ1-1, with TRBD1 matching over 8 bases. Trimming took 4 bases from V and 4 from J; bases not matched to a gene: 8. The CDR3 contains 15 residues. CDR1 and CDR2 from the germline V gene are MNHNY and SVGAGI (reference sequence). The CDR3 DNA reads as TGTGCCAGCAGTTCCCCGGACAGGGCGAGCACTGAAGCTTTCTTT. This translates into CASSSPDRASTEAFF.

The chain links TRBV30 to TRBJ1-2; D is ambiguous. This CDR3 has 11 residues. Trimming took 3 bases from V and 5 from J, leaving 7 bases between them. Germline V gene lookup returns CDR1 GTSNPN and CDR2 SVGIG (reference sequence). CDR3: CAWSGLYGYTF. Here the CDR3 DNA reads TGTGCCTGGAGCGGGTTGTATGGCTACACCTTC.

The chain carries TRBV5-4 and TRBJ2-1; 9 bases match TRBD2. The CDR3 contains 14 residues. J gave up 7 bases and V 3 bases, and 5 bases lay outside the gene matches. The germline gives CDR1 SGHNT, CDR2 YYREEE (reference sequence). The CDR3 sequence is CASSSNSGRNEQFF. The CDR3, as DNA: TGTGCCAGCAGCTCTAATAGCGGGAGAAATGAGCAGTTCTTC.

In its sample, this clone was seen many times. The rearrangement links TRBV2 to TRBJ2-6; TRBD1 might be the D (5 bases). This CDR3 comprises 16 residues. In germline, CDR1 is SNHLY, CDR2 FYNNEI. V lost 4 bases to trimming and J lost 2 bases, with 12 bases between them. CDR3 DNA sequence: TGTGCCAGCAGTGCCATTGGGGCGGCTGGGGCCAACGTCCTGACTTTC. This codes for CASSAIGAAGANVLTF.

The chain carries TRBV3-1 (or the pseudogene TRBV3-2) and TRBJ2-1, with 10 bases that match TRBD2. In germline, CDR1 is LGHDT, CDR2 YNNKEL (reference sequence). This CDR3 has 16 amino acids. V was clipped by 1 base and J by 6 bases; unmatched bases: 6. CDR3 DNA sequence: TGTGCCAGCAGCCAAGGCGTAGCGGGGGGACTCAATGAGCAGTTCTTC. Its translation: CASSQGVAGGLNEQFF.

The chain links TRBV7-9 to TRBJ1-1; D gene unclear. The germline V gene encodes CDR1 SEHNR and CDR2 FQNEAQ (reference sequence). This CDR3 is 14 amino acids long. Deletions cut 5 bases from V and 4 bases from J, with 14 bases between. CDR3 in DNA: TGTGCCAGCAGCCCAGACCAGGAGGGCACTGAAGCTTTCTTT. Its protein product is CASSPDQEGTEAFF. Supplemented by reference TRBV7-9 and TRBJ1-1, the full variable domain reads DTGVSQNPRHKITKRGQNVTFRCDPISEHNRLYWYRQTLGQGPEFLTYFQNEAQLEKSRLLSDRFSAERPKGSFSTLEIQRTEQGDSAMYLCASSPDQEGTEAFFGQGTRLTVV.

The CDR3 region is CATSSDRTSGIRETQYF. The CDR3 bases are TGTGCCACCAGCAGTGACCGGACTAGCGGGATTAGAGAGACCCAGTACTTC. The rearrangement uses TRBV15 and TRBJ2-5; 12 nucleotides line up with TRBD2. J lost 4 bases, V lost 3 bases, and 9 bases had no gene match. Germline V gene sequence: CDR1 LNHNV, CDR2 YYDKDF (reference sequence). The CDR3 length is 17 residues.

This clone has only a few counts. The rearrangement uses TRBV5-4 and TRBJ1-2; D uncertain. The length of the CDR3 is 13 residues. The V gene lost 4 bases and the J gene lost 8 bases, with 15 bases spanning the gap. Germline assignment: CDR1 SGHNT and CDR2 YYREEE (reference sequence). The CDR3 protein is CASSMDLEGGYTF. CDR3 nucleotide sequence: TGTGCCAGCAGCATGGACCTAGAGGGAGGCTACACCTTC.

This clone was recorded once. The V and J genes are TRBV11-2 and TRBJ2-1; unclear D gene. Trimming removed 2 bases at V and 5 bases at J, with 4 bases between. The CDR3 runs 12 residues. Germline V lookup: CDR1 SGHAT, CDR2 FQNNGV. CDR3 sequence reads: CASSLLDNEQFF. DNA for the CDR3: TGTGCCAGCAGCTTACTAGACAATGAGCAGTTCTTC.